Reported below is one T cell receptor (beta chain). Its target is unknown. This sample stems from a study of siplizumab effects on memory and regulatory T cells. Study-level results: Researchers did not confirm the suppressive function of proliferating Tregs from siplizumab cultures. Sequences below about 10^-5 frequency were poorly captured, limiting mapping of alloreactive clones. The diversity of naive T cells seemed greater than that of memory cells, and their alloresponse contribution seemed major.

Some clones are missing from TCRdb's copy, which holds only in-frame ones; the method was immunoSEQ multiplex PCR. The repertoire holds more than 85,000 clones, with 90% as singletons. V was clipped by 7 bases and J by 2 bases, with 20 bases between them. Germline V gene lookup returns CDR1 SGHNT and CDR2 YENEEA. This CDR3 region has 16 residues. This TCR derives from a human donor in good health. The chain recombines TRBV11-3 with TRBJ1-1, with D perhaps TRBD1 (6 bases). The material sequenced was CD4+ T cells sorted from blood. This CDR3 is CASTQLSGTKNTEAFF. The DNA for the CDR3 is TGTGCCAGCACCCAATTGTCCGGGACAAAAAACACTGAAGCTTTCTTT. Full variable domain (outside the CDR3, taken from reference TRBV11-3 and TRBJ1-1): EAGVVQSPRYKIIEKKQPVAFWCNPISGHNTLYWYLQNLGQGPELLIRYENEEAVDDSQLPKDRFSAERLKGVDSTLKIQPAELGDSAVYLCASTQLSGTKNTEAFFGQGTRLTVV.